The entry that follows covers one T cell receptor (beta chain) sequence. There are a few counts of this clone. Its binding antigen is unknown. A junction end diverges from the germline sequence, so it may reflect a read error. The data were taken from a study of cytomegalovirus exposure and HLA in healthy donors (dated by TCRdb to 2016 to 2017). Broadly, across the study: An earlier analysis of some 620 of the donors reported 276 Gb of sequence data and 100 million to 120 million unique TCR beta sequences obtained from 180 million or so T cells. A later analysis re-analyzed previously published TCR beta repertoires from about 730 donors and added high-resolution HLA genotyping to study TCR occurrence patterns. Of the approximately 400 genotyped donors, roughly 80% were placed in the genetic ancestry cluster associated with self-reported Caucasian donors. In addition to the first cohort of several hundred subjects, a separate validation cohort of 120 different subjects was used. All discovery cohort repertoires had been generated using a single sequencing platform. Four or five DR-DQ haplotypes were handled as single units for association and clustering because linkage in the cohort was strong. Donor age, sex, ethnicity and CMV serostatus were collected together with the repertoire data. Rather than drawing on any new phenotypic data, the later analysis identified candidate immune exposures from TCR beta sequences and the way those sequences occurred across donors. Typing coverage varied by locus: about 629-640 donors for A, B, C, DRB1 and DQB1; approximately 520 for DQA1; some 610 for DPA1; around 490 for DPB1. Among about 360 genotyped donors of the cohort, an average of roughly 240,000 unique TCR beta nucleotide sequences were sequenced per donor, around 20% of them non-productive. The study profiled the T cell repertoires of under 850 subjects by immunosequencing and related them to cytomegalovirus serostatus. High-throughput TCR immunosequencing, statistical association of individual TCRs with disease status, and machine learning were combined to predict cytomegalovirus infection status. An earlier analysis of more than 450 of the donors used high-throughput TCR beta sequencing to judge whether each TCR beta V gene segment behaved as functional or pseudogenic. Around 320 gigabases of sequencing data and approximately 84 million unique TCR sequences were included in an early release covering about 700 HLA-typed donors. The aim of the study was to test whether cataloging public T cell receptors could identify signatures of past pathogen exposure. HLA typing included class I and class II loci at four-digit resolution. A later genetic analysis took genome-wide SNP genotypes for about 55% of the roughly 700 donors and used that subset as a discovery cohort.

The library was made by the immunoSEQ multiplex PCR assay. The multiplex PCR relied on a mix of 60 forward primers for TCR Vbeta segments and 13 reverse primers for TCR Jbeta segments. The CDR3 region of rearranged TCR beta genes was amplified from genomic DNA with a multiplex PCR assay. The amplified TCR beta libraries were sequenced on the Illumina HiSeq System as 87-base-pair reads. The source study handled its data this way. Across the 700 or so repertoires, a later analysis counted approximately 75 million unique TCR beta chains, 9.5 million to 12 million of which were shared by at least two donors. To remove PCR and sequencing errors, raw reads were error-corrected and collapsed into unique sequences using a nearest-neighbor algorithm that merged closely related sequences. Alignment of CDR3 sequences to IMGT reference sequences was used to assign V, D and J gene segments. For a sequence to be retained, a match of at least six nucleotides was required to both a V gene segment and a J gene segment. Rearrangements were classified as productive when the CDR3 lacked stop codons and remained in frame with V and J, and all other rearrangements were classified as non-productive. CDR3 was defined by IMGT convention, running from the second conserved V-encoded cysteine to the conserved J-encoded phenylalanine. The earlier analysis of 587 of the donors excluded sequences that lacked an unambiguous match to a single V gene segment. An earlier analysis of 450 to 650 of the donors called V segments functional above 56.7% productive rearrangements and segregating when the between-donor standard deviation exceeded 5%. A statistical classification framework was developed to diagnose cytomegalovirus status using the catalog of TCR beta chain sequences. V and J gene assignment, in a later analysis, came from comparing TCR nucleotide sequences with IMGT/GENE-DB human TR gene sequences. Using the TCRdist pipeline, a later analysis assigned CDR3 sequences along with most-parsimonious VDJ recombination scenarios. A later analysis defined each TCR beta chain by its CDR3 amino acid sequence plus V-gene family, and excluded reads lacking a unique V-gene family. A later analysis removed several hundred highly shared, low-generation-probability nucleotide sequences to deal with suspected cross-contamination and a sequencing artifact. For each public chain, a later analysis derived a clonal expansion index from normalized ranks of inferred template counts within each repertoire. In a later analysis, generation probabilities were computed with a VDJ recombination model fitted to out-of-frame rearrangements, and the resulting probabilities were checked against IGoR. In a later analysis, hypergeometric tests were used to score TCR-TCR, TCR-HLA and TCR-CMV co-occurrence, with a repertoire-size bias correction applied to TCR pairs. In a later analysis, false discovery rates were estimated by permuting HLA or CMV assignments 20 times. In a later analysis, co-occurring TCRs were grouped using DBSCAN, with TCRdist sequence similarity added in when clustering inside HLA-allele-positive subsets. For co-occurrence clustering, repertoires with fewer than 30,000 or more than 120,000 public chains were excluded, along with roughly five repertoires with anomalous nucleotide sharing. TCRdb took this table from immuneACCESS and kept in-frame rearrangements with V and J called. Such tables lack part of the clones; where checked against another copy, unresolved V genes explain under half of the gap, and the rest is unexplained. V and J calls and clone size are copied from that table; D and trimming were computed from the DNA. The table for this sample lists roughly 55,000 clones; roughly four fifths of them were counted only once. Roughly 2.4% of the sample is held by the ten biggest clonotypes.

The cohort was made up of 500 to 800 healthy bone marrow donors. At the time of sampling, all cohort members were nominally healthy, though unrecorded immune exposures were likely present. The donor was CMV seropositive and belonged to the group of 250 to 350 seropositive cohort members. A peripheral blood sample was provided by each donor, and peripheral blood mononuclear cells were used for TCR beta sequencing. The Qiagen DNeasy Blood Extraction Kit was used to extract genomic DNA from the blood cell samples. Overall study results and their limits: A further reported finding was that TCR beta sequences accurately predicted the HLA-A and HLA-B alleles for most subjects in the first cohort. Because counts were too low, seventeen rarely observed V segments, including chromosome 9 orphons, were excluded from the earlier analysis of 587 of the donors. A later analysis reported that several top co-occurrence clusters appeared linked to parvovirus B19, influenza, CMV and Epstein-Barr virus. Three of the identified cytomegalovirus-associated TCR beta chains were confirmed in vitro to be specific for cytomegalovirus antigens. Because HLA typing was unavailable for some donors at each locus, only the typed subset was used in association tests. The only immune exposure information available for the cohort was CMV serostatus. The sequencing pipeline was judged likely to have produced a cluster of highly shared sequence variants as a technical artifact. A later analysis found that TCR association rates varied across HLA loci, with DRB1 alleles showing the most associated TCRs and HLA-C alleles the fewest. In a later analysis, 15,000 to 20,000 TCR beta sequences were associated with specific HLA alleles at a false discovery rate of 0.05. Strong co-occurrence of HLA alleles, especially DR and DQ, made assigning TCR associations to individual alleles difficult. Only TCR beta chains were sequenced in this cohort, and the absence of alpha or paired-chain data limited detectable features. Some IMGT-functional V segments, including TRBV6-2 and TRBV6-3, could not be distinguished by the 87-base-pair reads and were therefore excluded. An earlier analysis of approximately 530 of the donors showed that most TCR beta V segments appeared in productive rearrangements either about 87% or about 30% of the time, which broadly matched IMGT annotations. The presence/absence analyses assumed that sequencing depth was roughly uniform across donors, and that assumption may not be true. According to a later analysis, most CMV-associated TCR beta chains appeared to be HLA-restricted, and the HLA associations seemed to be driven largely by CMV exposure. The authors suggested that the approach could potentially be extended to other disease states and immunological phenotypes. The study gave a list of about 160 TCR beta chains associated with cytomegalovirus. In both the original and validation cohorts, the classifier was reported to diagnose cytomegalovirus status with high specificity and sensitivity. Correlated functional status among segregating V segments might be attributable to linkage disequilibrium, but an unknown experimental factor could not be ruled out. A later genetic analysis reported fewer N-insertions in productive TCRs among donors in an Asian-associated ancestry cluster than the roughly 700-donor mean. A later analysis found that HLA-associated TCR beta chains were more clonally expanded and had lower generation probabilities than equally common non-associated chains. Most TCR sequences were observed very rarely across donors, whereas some public TCRs were present in many individuals. An association between a missense DCLRE1C variant and V-gene and J-gene trimming of TCR beta chains was found in a later genetic analysis and replicated in an independent cohort.

From cysteine to phenylalanine, the CDR3 is 15 amino acids long. The CDR3 DNA has 45 bases and is translated from base 1. CDR1 is given as SSHAT and CDR2 as FNYEAQ, both from the germline V gene (reference sequence). The sequence was collected from a boy aged 5-17 years in good health and CMV-seropositive. The specimen was PBMCs. The V gene is TRBV7-7 and the J gene is TRBJ1-5; TRBD1 is a possible D gene, resting on 6 matching bases. This receptor carries the CDR3 CASSARGNSNQPQHF. The nucleotide sequence reads as follows: TGTGCTAGCAGTGCCAGGGGAAATAGCAATCAGCCCCAGCATTTT.